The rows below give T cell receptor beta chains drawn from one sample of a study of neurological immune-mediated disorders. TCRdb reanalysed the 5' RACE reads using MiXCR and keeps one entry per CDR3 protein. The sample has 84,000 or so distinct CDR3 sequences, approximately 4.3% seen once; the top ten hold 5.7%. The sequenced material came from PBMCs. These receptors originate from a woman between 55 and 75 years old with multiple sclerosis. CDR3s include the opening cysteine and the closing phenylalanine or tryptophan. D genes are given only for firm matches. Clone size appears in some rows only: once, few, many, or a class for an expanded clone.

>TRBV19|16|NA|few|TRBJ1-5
CASSIRTVNSNQPQHF
TGTGCCAGTAGTATAAGGACTGTCAATAGCAATCAGCCCCAGCATTTT
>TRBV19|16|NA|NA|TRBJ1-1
CASSIFDGAMNTEAFF
TGTGCCAGTAGTATATTCGACGGGGCTATGAACACTGAAGCTTTCTTT
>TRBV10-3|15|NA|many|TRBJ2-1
CAISPSPGSYNEQFF
TGTGCCATCAGCCCCTCCCCCGGCTCCTACAATGAGCAGTTCTTC
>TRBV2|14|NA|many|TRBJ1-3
CASIREISGNTIYF
TGTGCCAGCATTAGGGAAATCAGTGGAAACACCATATATTTT
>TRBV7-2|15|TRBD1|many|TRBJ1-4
CASSPGQATNEKLFF
TGTGCCAGCAGCCCAGGACAGGCTACTAATGAAAAACTGTTTTTT
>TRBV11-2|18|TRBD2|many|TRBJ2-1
CASSLDQRGSNSYNEQFF
TGTGCCAGCAGCTTAGACCAGCGGGGGTCCAACTCCTACAATGAGCAGTTCTTC
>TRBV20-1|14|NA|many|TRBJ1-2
CSARDIAEAYGYTF
TGCAGTGCTAGGGACATCGCCGAGGCCTATGGCTACACCTTC
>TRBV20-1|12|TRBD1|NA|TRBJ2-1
CSAGQGRGEQFF
TGCAGTGCCGGACAGGGCCGCGGTGAGCAGTTCTTC
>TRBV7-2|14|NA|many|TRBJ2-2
CASSRVLNTGELFF
TGTGCCAGCAGTCGGGTGTTGAACACCGGGGAGCTGTTTTTT
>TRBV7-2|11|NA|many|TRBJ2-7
CASSLHYEQYF
TGTGCCAGCAGCTTACACTACGAGCAGTACTTC
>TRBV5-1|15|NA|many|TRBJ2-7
CASSPTVGSSYEQYF
TGCGCCAGCAGCCCCACTGTGGGGAGCTCCTACGAGCAGTACTTC
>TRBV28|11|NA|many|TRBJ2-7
CASSTEYEQYF
TGTGCCAGCAGCACCGAGTACGAGCAGTACTTC
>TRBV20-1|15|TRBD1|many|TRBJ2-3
CSARGLGRGTDTQYF
TGCAGTGCTAGAGGGTTGGGCAGGGGGACAGATACGCAGTATTTT
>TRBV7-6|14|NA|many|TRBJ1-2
CASSPEPSNYGYTF
TGTGCCAGCAGCCCAGAGCCTTCTAACTATGGCTACACCTTC
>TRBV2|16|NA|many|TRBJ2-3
CASSELGQLSTDTQYF
TGTGCCAGCAGTGAACTGGGACAACTTAGCACAGATACGCAGTATTTT
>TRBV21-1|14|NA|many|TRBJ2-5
CASRDRGYQETQYF
TGTGCCAGCCGGGACAGGGGATACCAAGAGACCCAGTACTTC
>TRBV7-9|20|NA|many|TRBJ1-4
CASSFLAGTSYAVANEKLFF
TGTGCCAGCAGCTTCCTCGCCGGGACCTCTTACGCCGTGGCTAATGAAAAACTGTTTTTT
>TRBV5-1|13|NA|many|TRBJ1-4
CASSPGLGEKLFF
TGCGCCAGCAGTCCAGGGCTGGGCGAAAAACTGTTTTTT
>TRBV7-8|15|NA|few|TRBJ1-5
CASSRSPDSNQPQHF
TGTGCCAGCAGCCGCTCCCCGGATAGCAATCAGCCCCAGCATTTT
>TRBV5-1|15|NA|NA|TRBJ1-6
CASRGGGQPNSPLHF
TGCGCCAGCAGGGGTGGTGGCCAACCGAATTCACCCCTCCACTTT
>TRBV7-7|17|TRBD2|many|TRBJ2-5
CASSLRLAGGAHQTQYF
TGTGCTAGCAGCTTACGACTAGCGGGGGGAGCTCACCAGACCCAGTACTTC
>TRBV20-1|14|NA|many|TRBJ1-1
CSASPTFMNTEAFF
TGCAGTGCTTCCCCGACCTTCATGAACACTGAAGCTTTCTTT
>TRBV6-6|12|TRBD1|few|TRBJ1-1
CASSPGQGLAFF
TGTGCCAGCAGTCCCGGACAGGGTTTAGCTTTCTTT
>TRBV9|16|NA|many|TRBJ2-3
CASSVGMGRYTDTQYF
TGTGCCAGCAGCGTTGGAATGGGGCGGTACACAGATACGCAGTATTTT
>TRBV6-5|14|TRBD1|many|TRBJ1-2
CASTGQGPNYGYTF
TGTGCCAGCACGGGACAGGGCCCTAACTATGGCTACACCTTC
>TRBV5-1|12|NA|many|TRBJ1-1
CASRKFGREAFF
TGCGCCAGCAGGAAATTTGGTCGAGAAGCTTTCTTT
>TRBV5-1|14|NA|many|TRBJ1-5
CASSQSGVNQPQHF
TGCGCCAGCAGCCAATCAGGGGTCAATCAGCCCCAGCATTTT
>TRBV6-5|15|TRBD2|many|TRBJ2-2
CASSYLAGATGELFF
TGTGCCAGCAGTTACCTAGCGGGCGCCACCGGGGAGCTGTTTTTT
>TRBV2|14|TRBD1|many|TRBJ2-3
CAIPGTGGRDTQYF
TGTGCCATCCCCGGTACAGGGGGGAGGGATACGCAGTATTTT
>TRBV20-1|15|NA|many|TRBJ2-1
CSARDRGGAGNEQFF
TGCAGTGCTAGAGATCGTGGGGGGGCGGGTAATGAGCAGTTCTTC
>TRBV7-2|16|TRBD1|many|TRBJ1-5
CASSLAGSGGGQPQHF
TGTGCCAGCAGCTTAGCGGGTTCAGGGGGCGGGCAGCCCCAGCATTTT
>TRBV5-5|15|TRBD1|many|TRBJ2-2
CASSITGTDTGELFF
TGTGCCAGCAGCATAACCGGGACAGACACCGGGGAGCTGTTTTTT
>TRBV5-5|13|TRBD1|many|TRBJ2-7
CASSRQGAYEQYF
TGTGCCAGCAGCAGACAGGGGGCTTACGAGCAGTACTTC
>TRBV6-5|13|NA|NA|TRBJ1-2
CASSYSGSYGYTF
TGTGCCAGCAGTTACTCAGGTTCCTATGGCTACACCTTC
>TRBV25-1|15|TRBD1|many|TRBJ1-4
CASSDPQGAYEKLFF
TGTGCCAGCAGTGATCCACAGGGGGCCTATGAAAAACTGTTTTTT
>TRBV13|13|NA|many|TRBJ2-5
CASSLLGRQTQYF
TGTGCCAGCAGCTTACTAGGGCGGCAGACCCAGTACTTC
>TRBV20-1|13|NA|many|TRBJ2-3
CSARDEAGHTQYF
TGCAGTGCTAGAGATGAGGCAGGGCATACGCAGTATTTT
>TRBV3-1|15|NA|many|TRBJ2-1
CASSRETISYNEQFF
TGTGCCAGCAGCAGGGAGACTATCTCCTACAATGAGCAGTTCTTC
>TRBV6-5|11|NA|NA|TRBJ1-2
CASQPGRGYTF
TGTGCCAGCCAGCCCGGACGTGGCTACACCTTC
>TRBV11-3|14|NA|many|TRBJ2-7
CASSPPGRYYEQYF
TGTGCCAGCAGTCCTCCGGGACGGTACTACGAGCAGTACTTC
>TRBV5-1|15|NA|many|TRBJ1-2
CASSPEAGANYGYTF
TGCGCCAGCAGCCCCGAGGCGGGGGCCAACTATGGCTACACCTTC
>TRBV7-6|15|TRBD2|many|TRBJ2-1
CASSQIAGGLGEQFF
TGTGCCAGCAGCCAGATAGCGGGGGGGTTGGGTGAGCAGTTCTTC
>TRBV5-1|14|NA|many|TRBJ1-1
CASSHRALNTEAFF
TGCGCCAGCAGCCACAGGGCCCTGAACACTGAAGCTTTCTTT
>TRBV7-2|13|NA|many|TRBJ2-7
CASSTGAIYEQYF
TGTGCCAGCAGCACCGGGGCGATCTACGAGCAGTACTTC
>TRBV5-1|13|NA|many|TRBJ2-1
CASSSNFYNEQFF
TGCGCCAGCAGCTCGAACTTTTACAATGAGCAGTTCTTC
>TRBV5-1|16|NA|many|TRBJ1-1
CASSLESGPMNTEAFF
TGCGCCAGCAGCTTGGAATCGGGACCCATGAACACTGAAGCTTTCTTT
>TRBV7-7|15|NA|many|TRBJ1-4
CASSPRPGVGEKLFF
TGTGCCAGCAGCCCCCGCCCGGGCGTAGGTGAAAAACTGTTTTTT
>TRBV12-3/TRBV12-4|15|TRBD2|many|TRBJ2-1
CASRPTSGGYNEQFF
TGTGCCAGCAGACCTACTAGCGGGGGTTACAATGAGCAGTTCTTC
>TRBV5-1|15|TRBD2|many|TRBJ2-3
CASTSSGGGTDTQYF
TGCGCCAGCACCTCTAGCGGGGGTGGCACAGATACGCAGTATTTT